This record concerns one TCR beta chain sequence. It has no known antigen specificity. One end of the junction varies from germline; a read error may be responsible. This sample was included in a study of cytomegalovirus exposure and HLA in healthy donors (dated by TCRdb to the late 2010s). Broadly, across the study: According to an earlier analysis of 550 to 700 of the donors, 150 million to 200 million T cells yielded 120 million or so unique TCR beta sequences and 276 Gb of sequence data. Rather than drawing on any new phenotypic data, the later analysis identified candidate immune exposures from TCR beta sequences and the way those sequences occurred across donors. Among the roughly 370 genotyped donors, approximately 82% belonged to the genetic ancestry cluster associated with self-reported Caucasian donors. Among about 370 genotyped donors of the cohort, an average of roughly 230,000 unique TCR beta nucleotide sequences was sequenced per donor, of which about 18% were non-productive. To decide whether each TCR beta V gene segment behaved as functional or pseudogenic, an earlier analysis of approximately 620 of the donors relied on high-throughput TCR beta sequencing. The study aimed to test whether signatures of past pathogen exposure could be identified by cataloging public T cell receptors. The study combined high-throughput TCR immunosequencing, statistical association of individual TCRs with disease status, and machine learning to predict cytomegalovirus infection status. A separate validation cohort of some 130 different subjects was used in addition to the 666-subject first cohort. An early release covering 500 to 750 HLA-typed donors comprised approximately 300 gigabases of sequencing data and around 80 million unique TCR sequences. A handful of DR-DQ haplotypes were handled as single units for association and clustering because linkage in the cohort was strong. The study used immunosequencing to profile the T cell repertoires of around 600 subjects and linked those repertoires to cytomegalovirus serostatus. Donor age, sex, ethnicity and CMV serostatus were collected together with the repertoire data. Class I and class II HLA loci were covered by the typing at four-digit resolution. Every repertoire in the discovery cohort had been generated on one and the same sequencing platform. Typing coverage differed by locus: A, B, C, DRB1 and DQB1 were typed in about 620-630 donors, DQA1 in approximately 520, DPA1 in around 580, and DPB1 in approximately 450. A later analysis re-analyzed previously published TCR beta repertoires from 660 or so donors and added high-resolution HLA genotyping to study TCR occurrence patterns. Genome-wide SNP genotypes for about 55% of the 666 donors were used in a later genetic analysis, which treated that subset as a discovery cohort.

The cohort consisted of 670 or so healthy bone marrow donors. At the time of sampling, all cohort members were nominally healthy, though unrecorded immune exposures were likely present. The donor was CMV seropositive and was included in the group of 270 or so seropositive cohort members. Each donor provided a peripheral blood sample, and peripheral blood mononuclear cells were used for TCR beta sequencing. The Qiagen DNeasy Blood Extraction Kit was used to extract genomic DNA from the blood cell samples. The germline V gene gives CDR1 as MGHDK and CDR2 as SYGVNS. Including the terminal cysteine and phenylalanine, the CDR3 comprises 16 residues. Only the CDR3 region is kept as DNA, spanning 48 bases read in frame from base 1. The library was prepared using the immunoSEQ multiplex PCR assay. For the multiplex PCR, a mixture combining 60 forward primers for TCR Vbeta segments and 13 reverse primers for TCR Jbeta segments was used. A multiplex PCR assay on genomic DNA amplified the CDR3 region of rearranged TCR beta genes. The amplified TCR beta libraries were sequenced on the Illumina HiSeq System as 87-base-pair reads. The authors' pipeline ran thus. In a later analysis, 80 million or so unique TCR beta chains were counted across the 650 to 750 repertoires, and around 10 million of these chains were shared by at least two donors. To remove PCR and sequencing errors, raw reads were error-corrected and collapsed into unique sequences using a nearest-neighbor algorithm that merged closely related sequences. V, D and J gene segments were assigned by aligning CDR3 sequences to IMGT reference sequences. For a sequence to be retained, a match of at least six nucleotides to both a V gene segment and a J gene segment was required. Rearrangements were called productive when the CDR3 lacked stop codons and stayed in frame with V and J; all others were non-productive. Following IMGT convention, CDR3 was defined as the stretch from the second conserved V-encoded cysteine up to the conserved J-encoded phenylalanine. Sequences without an unambiguous match to a single V gene segment were excluded from the earlier analysis of several hundred of the donors. An earlier analysis of a few hundred of the donors called V segments functional above 56.7% productive rearrangements and segregating when the between-donor standard deviation exceeded 5%. To diagnose cytomegalovirus status from the catalog of TCR beta chain sequences, a statistical classification framework was built. In a later analysis, TCR nucleotide sequences were compared against IMGT/GENE-DB human TR gene sequences so that V and J genes could be assigned. A later analysis assigned CDR3 sequences and most-parsimonious VDJ recombination scenarios with the TCRdist pipeline. In a later analysis, each TCR beta chain was defined by its CDR3 amino acid sequence together with its V-gene family, and reads lacking a unique V-gene family were excluded. As a way to deal with suspected cross-contamination and a sequencing artifact, a later analysis dropped more than 500 nucleotide sequences that were highly shared and had low generation probability. In a later analysis, a clonal expansion index was calculated for each public chain from normalized within-repertoire ranks of inferred template counts. In a later analysis, generation probabilities were computed with a VDJ recombination model fitted to out-of-frame rearrangements, and the resulting probabilities were checked against IGoR. A later analysis scored TCR-TCR, TCR-HLA and TCR-CMV co-occurrence with hypergeometric tests, applying a repertoire-size bias correction to TCR pairs. False discovery rates were estimated in a later analysis by permuting HLA or CMV assignments 20 times. In a later analysis, co-occurring TCRs were grouped using DBSCAN, and TCRdist sequence similarity was added for clustering within HLA-allele-positive subsets. Repertoires with fewer than 30,000 or more than 120,000 public chains, plus five repertoires with anomalous nucleotide sharing, were excluded from co-occurrence clustering. What TCRdb holds here is the immuneACCESS table cut down to in-frame rearrangements. Part of the clones is not present; checked against another copy, under half of the missing clones reflect an unresolved V gene, and the others are unexplained. That table supplies the V and J calls and clone size; D and trimming were determined from the DNA. The sample table records over 150,000 clones; 68% of these occur just once. The top ten clones comprise 3.5% to 5% of the sample.

Overall study outcomes, separate from this receptor: Broadly in line with IMGT annotations, most TCR beta V segments showed up in productive rearrangements about 87% or about 30% of the time in an earlier analysis of 587 of the donors. The authors suggested that the approach could potentially be extended to other disease states and immunological phenotypes. A further reported finding was that TCR beta sequences accurately predicted the HLA-A and HLA-B alleles for most subjects in the first cohort. In this cohort, only TCR beta chains were sequenced, and detectable features were limited by the absence of alpha or paired-chain data. The earlier analysis of nearly 600 of the donors excluded about 16 rarely observed V segments, including chromosome 9 orphons, because counts were too low. According to a later genetic analysis, donors in an Asian-associated ancestry cluster had fewer N-insertions in productive TCRs than the approximately 690-donor mean. A cluster of highly shared sequence variants was judged likely to represent a technical artifact of the sequencing pipeline. Most TCR sequences were observed very rarely across donors, whereas some public TCRs were present in many individuals. Three of the identified cytomegalovirus-associated TCR beta chains were confirmed in vitro to be specific for cytomegalovirus antigens. When HLA alleles, especially DR and DQ, strongly co-occurred, TCR associations were difficult to assign to individual alleles. Because the 87-base-pair reads could not distinguish some IMGT-functional V segments, including TRBV6-2 and TRBV6-3, those segments were excluded. Compared with equally common non-associated chains, HLA-associated TCR beta chains in a later analysis were more clonally expanded and had lower generation probabilities. Linkage disequilibrium might explain the correlated functional status among segregating V segments, but an unknown experimental factor could not be excluded. Specific HLA alleles were associated with about 17,000 TCR beta sequences at a false discovery rate of 0.05 in a later analysis. The presence/absence analyses assumed that sequencing depth was roughly uniform across donors, and that assumption may not be true. The classifier was reported to diagnose cytomegalovirus status with high specificity and sensitivity in both the original and validation cohorts. A later analysis found that most CMV-associated TCR beta chains appeared HLA-restricted, with HLA associations seemingly driven largely by CMV exposure. A later analysis reported that several top co-occurrence clusters appeared linked to parvovirus B19, influenza, CMV and Epstein-Barr virus. In a later genetic analysis, a missense DCLRE1C variant was associated with V-gene and J-gene trimming of TCR beta chains, and the association was replicated in an independent cohort. In a later analysis, TCR association rates were found to vary across HLA loci, with the most associated TCRs seen for DRB1 alleles and the fewest for HLA-C alleles. The only immune exposure information available for the cohort was CMV serostatus. A total of 150 to 200 TCR beta chains were listed by the study as associated with cytomegalovirus. Because HLA typing was missing for some donors at each locus, association tests included only the typed subset.

Specimen: PBMCs. The chain joins TRBV25-1 to TRBJ2-7; no confident D gene assignment can be made. This receptor was identified in a woman aged 18-29 years in good health and CMV-seropositive. The CDR3 in this case is CASSVSGEDLSYKQYF. The DNA is as follows: TGTGCCAGCAGTGTTAGTGGCGAAGACTTATCCTACAAGCAGTACTTC.